This is a list of T cell receptor beta chains from one sample in a study of cytomegalovirus exposure and HLA in healthy donors. Sequencing used immunoSEQ multiplex PCR; TCRdb keeps in-frame clones, though not all of them. The table shows over 150,000 clones, with more than 60% occurring only once. Sequenced material: PBMCs. Every receptor here comes from a male donor in good health and CMV-seronegative. Each CDR3 is given with its conserved first and last residue. D genes are given only for firm matches. The size field is filled for only some rows; it gives once, few, many or a size class.

clone_size j_call cdr3_length d_call v_call cdr3_nt cdr3_aa
NA TRBJ1-5 14 NA TRBV27 TGTGCCAGCAGCGGAGGTCGGGGGTGGCAGCCCCAGCATTTT CASSGGRGWQPQHF
NA TRBJ1-4 17 TRBD1 TRBV5-4 TGTGCCAGCAGCTCCGGGACAGGGGGCAGTTTGGATGAAAAACTGTTTTTT CASSSGTGGSLDEKLFF
NA TRBJ1-5 13 NA TRBV25-1 TGTGCCAGTAGGGAGAGTAGCAATCAGCCCCAGCATTTT CASRESSNQPQHF
NA TRBJ2-7 13 NA TRBV5-1 TGCGCCAGCAGCTCGCTAACTACGCGCGAGCAGTACTTC CASSSLTTREQYF
NA TRBJ2-1 13 NA TRBV2 TGTGCCAGCAGTTCCACCACGAGTTCCTCGGGGTTCTTC CASSSTTSSSGFF
NA TRBJ1-4 15 NA TRBV27 TGTGCCAGCAGTTTATCAGATCAGGGCGCTGAAAAACTGTTTTTT CASSLSDQGAEKLFF
NA TRBJ2-7 16 NA TRBV4-2 TGTGCCAGCAGCCAAGGGCGGGGCCCATTTTCCTACGAGCAGTACTTC CASSQGRGPFSYEQYF
few TRBJ2-7 15 TRBD1 TRBV4-1 TGCGCCAGCAGCCATCCCGGACAGGGGGGAAACGAGCAGTACTTC CASSHPGQGGNEQYF
NA TRBJ1-1 12 NA TRBV28 TGTGCCAGCACCCAACAGAACACTGAAGCTTTCTTT CASTQQNTEAFF
NA TRBJ2-7 16 TRBD1 TRBV5-4 TGTGCCAGCAGCAAGGGAGGGACAGGGCTCCCCTACGAGCAGTACTTC CASSKGGTGLPYEQYF
NA TRBJ2-7 16 TRBD2 TRBV7-3 TGTGCCAGCAGCCTCATGGGTGGGGCGGGAGTCTACGAGCAGTACTTC CASSLMGGAGVYEQYF
NA TRBJ2-3 13 NA TRBV18 TGTGCCAGCTCACCTCCCGAACGGGATACGCAGTATTTT CASSPPERDTQYF
NA TRBJ2-5 15 TRBD1 TRBV6-6 TGTGCCAGCAGTTTCGGTCAGGGGGTTGGGGAGACCCAGTACTTC CASSFGQGVGETQYF
NA TRBJ1-6 20 TRBD1 TRBV5-3 TGTGCCAGAAGTCCCATGTCCCGGGACAGCCTAAGCTCCTATAATTCACCCCTCCACTTT CARSPMSRDSLSSYNSPLHF
NA TRBJ2-1 11 NA TRBV30 TGTGCCTCAGCCGGGTTCAATGAGCAGTTCTTC CASAGFNEQFF
NA TRBJ2-7 15 NA TRBV6-1 TGTGCCAGCAGAGCCGGTGCCGTCTCTACCTACGAGCAGTACTTC CASRAGAVSTYEQYF
NA TRBJ2-5 15 TRBD2 TRBV7-2 TGTGCCAGCAGCTATCGGACTAGCGGGAGAGGTAACCCGGACTTC CASSYRTSGRGNPDF
NA TRBJ2-5 13 NA TRBV5-5 TGTGCCAGCAGCTGGCAGGGGCCGGAGACCCAGTACTTC CASSWQGPETQYF
NA TRBJ1-4 15 NA TRBV5-1 TGCGCCAGCAGCTCTTTGGGGACTTCTAATGAAAAACTGTTTTTT CASSSLGTSNEKLFF
NA TRBJ2-1 14 TRBD1 TRBV11-2 TGTGCCAGCAGCTTAGGGGACAGAAACAATGAGCAGTTCTTC CASSLGDRNNEQFF
NA TRBJ2-1 15 TRBD1 TRBV6-1 TGTGCCAGCAGTGAACTTGGGACAGGGTATACTGAGCAGTTCTTC CASSELGTGYTEQFF
NA TRBJ1-6 17 NA TRBV4-1 TGCGCCAGCAGCCAAGATTCCTCAGGTTCCTATAATTCACCCCTCCACTTT CASSQDSSGSYNSPLHF
NA TRBJ2-7 14 TRBD2 TRBV7-9 TGTGCCAGCAGCTGGAGCGGGGGGGACTACGAGCAGTACTTC CASSWSGGDYEQYF
NA TRBJ2-5 14 NA TRBV4-2 TGTGCCAGCAGCCAAGAATTCGGGGTGAGGGAGCAGTACTTC CASSQEFGVREQYF
few TRBJ1-5 17 NA TRBV7-6 TGTGCCAGCAGCGCGAGACTACAGCAATATAGCAATCAGCCCCAGCATTTT CASSARLQQYSNQPQHF
NA TRBJ2-7 14 TRBD1 TRBV4-1 TGCGCCAGCAGCCTCGCAGGGACAGGTTACGAGCAGTACTTC CASSLAGTGYEQYF
NA TRBJ2-3 15 TRBD2 TRBV7-3 TGTGCCAGCAGCTCCCAAGGCGGGAGGTCAGATACGCAGTATTTT CASSSQGGRSDTQYF
NA TRBJ2-7 15 TRBD1 TRBV11-2 TGTGCCAGCAGCCCACCCCAAGACAGGGGCAACGAGCAGTACTTC CASSPPQDRGNEQYF
NA TRBJ1-3 16 NA TRBV6-5 TGTGCCAGCAGTTACTCCCGGGGGGGCTCTGGAAACACCATATATTTT CASSYSRGGSGNTIYF
NA TRBJ2-1 15 TRBD2 TRBV7-9 TGTGCCAGCAGCCGGACTAGCGCGATGTACAATGAGCAGTTCTTC CASSRTSAMYNEQFF
NA TRBJ2-1 14 NA TRBV18 TGTGCCAGCTCACCCCCGGCAGGGGTGGATGAGCAGTTCTTC CASSPPAGVDEQFF
NA TRBJ1-1 13 TRBD1 TRBV6-1 TGTGCCAGCAAAGAACGCGGACAGGGGGAAGCTTTCTTT CASKERGQGEAFF
NA TRBJ2-5 15 TRBD2 TRBV7-2 TGTGCCAGCAGCTTAACTCGGACTAGCCCAGAGACCCAGTACTTC CASSLTRTSPETQYF
NA TRBJ2-7 15 NA TRBV5-4 TGTGCCAGCAGCCCGTATAGGGGGGGGTTCTACGAGCAGTACTTC CASSPYRGGFYEQYF
NA TRBJ1-1 14 NA TRBV27 TGTGCCAGCAGTTCTAACCTTATGAACACTGAAGCTTTCTTT CASSSNLMNTEAFF
NA TRBJ1-4 15 NA TRBV10-3 TGTGCCATCAGTGAGGAGGGAGGGATTAATGAAAAACTGTTTTTT CAISEEGGINEKLFF
NA TRBJ1-6 17 NA TRBV9 TGTGCCAGCAGCGTAGAAGAGGACTTCTCCTATAATTCACCCCTCCACTTT CASSVEEDFSYNSPLHF
NA TRBJ2-3 16 TRBD1 TRBV28 TGTGCCAGCAGTACCCTCATACACAGGGGGCAAGATACGCAGTATTTT CASSTLIHRGQDTQYF
NA TRBJ1-1 15 NA TRBV5-4 TGTGCCAGCAGCAGACTGGACAACTTGAACACTGAAGCTTTCTTT CASSRLDNLNTEAFF
NA TRBJ2-5 14 TRBD1 TRBV7-7 TGTGCCAGCAGCGCCACCGGGACAGGCGCCCCCAGGTACTTC CASSATGTGAPRYF
NA TRBJ2-3 17 TRBD2 TRBV4-1 TGCGCCAGCAGCGCGACCATAGCGGGGGGGCGGCGAGATACGCAGTATTTT CASSATIAGGRRDTQYF
NA TRBJ2-3 15 TRBD1 TRBV14 TGTGCCAGCAGCCTGGGACAGCCTAGCACAGATACGCAGTATTTT CASSLGQPSTDTQYF
NA TRBJ2-1 16 TRBD2 TRBV4-1 TGCGCCAGCAGACGGACTAGCGGGACCACCTACAATGAGCAGTTCTTC CASRRTSGTTYNEQFF
NA TRBJ2-1 13 NA TRBV2 TGTGCCAGCAGTGCATCGGGGGTTAATGAGCAGTTCTTC CASSASGVNEQFF
NA TRBJ2-7 16 NA TRBV7-9 TGTGCCAGCAGCTTAGATGGCCTACTTGCTAGGGGTGAGCAGTACTTC CASSLDGLLARGEQYF
NA TRBJ2-1 16 TRBD1 TRBV7-3 TGTGCCAGCAGCCCTCGCCGGGACAGTTCCTACAATGAGCAGTTCTTC CASSPRRDSSYNEQFF
NA TRBJ2-1 15 NA TRBV7-6 TGTGCCAGCAGCTTAGCGGTGAGCTCCTACAATGAGCAGTTCTTC CASSLAVSSYNEQFF
NA TRBJ1-4 17 NA TRBV4-3 TGCGCCAGCAGCCAAGATTCTGGGACTTGGCCGTGGGAAAAACTGTTTTTT CASSQDSGTWPWEKLFF
NA TRBJ2-3 19 TRBD1 TRBV5-1 TGCGCCAGCAGCTTGTTCTCGCAGGGGGTCCTTGCTAGCACAGATACGCAGTATTTT CASSLFSQGVLASTDTQYF
NA TRBJ1-5 14 NA TRBV5-6 TGTGCCAGCAGCCGAGGCCGGGACATAGGTGACCAGCATTTT CASSRGRDIGDQHF
NA TRBJ2-3 19 TRBD2 TRBV28 TGTGCCAGCAGTTTAGGGGTCCCGGGTTGGCGGGAGGGGACAGATACGCAGTATTTT CASSLGVPGWREGTDTQYF
NA TRBJ2-6 16 NA TRBV7-3 TGTGCCAGCAGCTTAATGCCAGGCTCTGGGGCCAACGTCCTGACTTTC CASSLMPGSGANVLTF
once TRBJ2-5 13 NA TRBV18 TGTGCCAGCTCATCCGACAGACAAGAGACCCAGTACTTC CASSSDRQETQYF
NA TRBJ2-1 15 TRBD1 TRBV19 TGTGCCAGTAGTGCGGACAGGGCATCCTACAATGAGCAGTTCTTC CASSADRASYNEQFF
NA TRBJ2-7 15 TRBD2 TRBV27 TGTGCCAGCAGTTTCGGACTAGCGACCCCCTACGAGCAGTACTTC CASSFGLATPYEQYF